Detailed here is one TCR beta chain. Its antigen specificity is not known. Base qualities are not recorded, but no much larger clone differs from it by a single base. These data come from a study of T cells in Graves' hyperthyroidism and ophthalmopathy (dated by TCRdb to about 2019). Regarding the research as a whole: Peripheral blood was sampled at the time of initial diagnosis, prior to any treatment. Whether ophthalmopathy could be predicted prospectively was tested in an independent validation cohort made up of about 18 hyperthyroidism patients plus 17 patients who later progressed to ophthalmopathy. The paper reports TCR Vbeta CDR3 sequencing of approximately 130 peripheral blood samples: 43 ophthalmopathy, under 80 hyperthyroidism and around 17 progressor patients. After sampling, hyperthyroidism patients received methimazole starting at 30 mg daily, and ophthalmopathy patients received high-dose intravenous methylprednisolone. In addition, the study compared T-cell repertoires in thyroid tissue and in blood from roughly 6 Graves' hyperthyroidism patients. To identify TCR V-J signatures that set the groups apart, the researchers used a discovery cohort of about a hundred patients, made up of 43 with Graves' ophthalmopathy and about 60 with stable Graves' hyperthyroidism. For training and testing, the 100 or so patients in the discovery cohort were randomly divided in a 7:3 ratio.

Ophthalmopathy patients had moderately to severely active disease, Clinical Activity Score of at least 3, NOSPECS grade of at least 4, and duration under 3 months. Exclusion was applied to patients with uncontrolled infections, other autoimmune diseases, pregnancy or lactation. Diagnoses were established on the basis of clinical symptoms, serum thyroxine and TRAb, thyroid ultrasound, and orbital computed tomography. PBMCs were isolated from more than 8 ml of fresh peripheral blood by Ficoll-Paque density gradient centrifugation. Trizol reagent was used to extract total RNA, and RNA quality was then checked on an Agilent 2100 Bioanalyzer. The TCR beta CDR3 regions were amplified from RNA transcripts. The first round of RT-PCR for the TCR CDR3 was performed with the HTBI primer set and the Qiagen OneStep RT-PCR kit. Libraries were constructed in a second round of multiplex PCR, after which size selection and purification were performed. Paired-end sequencing of the libraries was performed with 100 bp reads on an Illumina HiSeq2000. Per the source publication's procedure: SOAPnuke was used to process the raw data, removing reads that contained adapters or uncalled bases, had a mean Phred below 15, or lacked an exact match to the constant primer or identifier. High-quality paired reads were merged with COPE v1.2.5, and unique nucleotide sequences were defined as clonotypes. Clonotypes were aligned to IMGT TRBV, TRBD and TRBJ reference segments using MiTCR v1.1. The analysis was restricted to V-J combinations with a frequency above 0.0001, which together covered 99% to 99.2% of the repertoires. A TCS score was defined as the ratio of F50 (clonal expansion) to E x V (chaos), with BLOSUM62-based TCRdist applied between CDR3 peptides within each V-J. Welch's t-statistics and random forest reduced fewer than 550 V-J features to roughly 13, which were used in a naive Bayes classifier (R e1071). TCRdb reworked the public reads: Q25 trimming with fastp, MiXCR clone assembly, productive beta chains retained. CDR3 protein sequences are deduplicated, and each keeps its most common genes and DNA. These V and J calls derive from TCRdb rather than the authors' analysis. A total of about 300,000 distinct CDR3 sequences appear in this sample, roughly 19% of them only once. The ten largest clonotypes hold 35% to 40% of the sample.

V has 5 bases trimmed and J has 11 bases trimmed; junction bases matching no gene number 6. Reading from cysteine to phenylalanine, the CDR3 counts 13 amino acids. Only the CDR3 part of the read is kept: 39 bases, read in frame from the first base. Sequences SGHRS (CDR1) and YFSETQ (CDR2) are obtained from the germline V gene. Study-wide findings and limitations: No statistical method was used to fix the sample size in advance, and group allocation was not hidden from the investigators. In cross-validation, a model built on a 13 V-J signature told ophthalmopathy apart from stable hyperthyroidism with 85% to 90% sensitivity and approximately 84% specificity, and in testing the same model reached 80%/75%. Most expanded thyroid clonotypes (frequency above 0.001) were also detected in blood, a finding suggesting that blood repertoires may reflect thyroid immune responses. In validation, the model predicted progression to ophthalmopathy with roughly 66% sensitivity and roughly 72% specificity, a median of approximately 6.7 months before onset.

The clonotype comes from a man between 50 and 59 years old with Graves' ophthalmopathy. Input material: blood. The chain uses TRBV5-1 and TRBJ2-1; TRBD2 matches 11 bases in the middle. The DNA is TGCGCCAGCAGGTCCGGGACTAGCGGTAAGCAGTTCTTC. This gives the protein CASRSGTSGKQFF.